This TCR beta chain stems from a study of shared clonotypes between healthy human individuals (TCRdb year 2020). Study-level background: A few men and two women, aged 18 to 49 years, made up the cohort. Per donor, three plates each were used for CD4 naive and CD4 memory, two for CD8 naive, and one for CD8 memory. The study deeply sequenced blood TCR repertoires of about 5 healthy adults to estimate repertoire size and the extent of clonotype sharing between individuals. Libraries were prepared and TCR repertoires were sequenced by different laboratories using diverse techniques, in order to increase sequencing depth and limit assay-specific biases. Per donor, leukapheresis produced somewhere between about 0.94 and 9 billion PBMCs. Study-wide findings and limitations: Compared with non-shared clonotypes, clonotypes shared by all four sorted-subset donors had higher generation probabilities. Pairwise subsampling indicated that sequencing depth was expected to affect the degree of clonotype sharing among donors. Sampling was restricted to blood, and TCR repertoires in tissues likely differ from the TCR repertoires found in blood. Even with the large sequencing depth, rarefaction of the sorted-subset datasets indicated that sequencing was incomplete. Larger estimated clonotype richness was generally found for naive subsets than for memory subsets. Sharing across a few donors was observed for about 5% of naive CD4, about 4% of naive CD8, roughly 2.3% of memory CD4, and less than 0.45% of memory CD8 clonotypes. The genetic and exposure-history diversity represented was limited by the small number of donors.

The donors were healthy, HIV-negative adults with no recently reported acute infections or vaccinations. Every donor was a Caucasian adult living in Nashville, Tennessee, USA. CD4+ T cells were enriched by magnetic negative selection, after which naive cells were positively selected on CD45RA and the negative fraction was taken as the memory subset. Blood was collected by leukapheresis, and PBMCs were isolated by Ficoll-Histopaque density gradient centrifugation and then cryopreserved in liquid nitrogen vapor phase. Analytical flow cytometry was used to check the purity and quantity of every magnetically sorted T cell population. Genomic DNA was isolated from every sorted fraction and measured by UV absorbance on a Nanodrop 2000c. V lost 2 bases and J lost 1 base, and the count of bases not matched to a germline gene is 7. CDR1 SGDLS and CDR2 YYNGEE are derived from the germline V gene. From cysteine to phenylalanine, the CDR3 is 16 amino acids long. The DNA shown is the 48-base CDR3, in frame from base 1.

As concerns this clone: Its target antigen remains unknown. Qualities for individual bases were not recorded, and no much larger clone is one base off.

Using the deep immunoSEQ assay, multiplex PCR amplified TCR CDR3 regions from genomic DNA. Genomic DNA extracted from each cell subset was distributed evenly over all wells of several immunoSEQ 96-well plates, and each plate served as one replicate. For sorted subsets, 200 to 250 ng of genomic DNA, equivalent to some 30,000 T cell genomes, went into each replicate PCR. The purified libraries were quantified using a Qubit 3.0 fluorometer, sized with a Bioanalyzer 2100, and then quantified again using the KAPA Library Quantification kit. Every immunoSEQ 96-well plate was sequenced on a separate single-read 150-cycle Illumina NextSeq 550 flow cell. Per the authors' processing: Because the immunoSEQ output held only junctional sequences and lacked quality scores, the filtering could not match the filtering applied to full-length reads. To assign V/J genes and CDR3, sequences were annotated using PyIR, a Python wrapper for IgBLAST v1.9, with IMGT germline references. Any read was removed if the V/J assignment was weak (E-value above 1e-6), the CDR3 was missing, or the read contained stop codons, out-of-frame junctions, or ambiguous translated residues. A V3J clonotype was defined by an identical inferred V gene, J gene, and CDR3 amino acid sequence. Percentage overlap between repertoires was calculated by dividing the number of shared unique clonotypes by the size of the smaller repertoire. Repertoire richness was assessed with RTK rarefaction, the Chao1 estimator, and Recon v2.1 estimates of unobserved clonotypes. For all TCRbeta clonotypes obtained by the gDNA method from several donors, generation probabilities were computed with OLGA. In TCRdb, the immuneACCESS table is reduced to in-frame sequences with V and J assigned. These tables do not hold every clone; where another copy was compared, an unresolved V gene accounts for under half, and the others remain unexplained. V and J calls and clone size are copied from that table; D and trimming were computed from the DNA. The sample table lists around 700,000 clones, roughly 70% of them with a count of one. The ten largest account for approximately 1.8% of the sample.

The sample was memory CD4+ T cells sorted from blood. The sample's cell subset or site label is to be understood as: CD45RA-negative fraction. The chain is assembled from TRBV9 and TRBJ2-7; 9 nucleotides in the junction match TRBD2. The receptor comes from a woman aged 30 to 39 in good health. The CDR3 protein: CASSVSAGGPSYEQYF. The nucleotides are TGTGCCAGCAGCGTGTCAGCGGGGGGTCCGTCCTACGAGCAGTACTTC. Here the CDR3 is joined to the reference TRBV9 and TRBJ2-7 genes, and the full variable domain is: DSGVTQTPKHLITATGQRVTLRCSPRSGDLSVYWYQQSLDQGLQFLIQYYNGEERAKGNILERFSAQQFPDLHSELNLSSLELGDSALYFCASSVSAGGPSYEQYFGPGTRLTVT.